This is a list of T cell receptor beta chains from one sample in a study of cytomegalovirus exposure and HLA in healthy donors. Assay: immunoSEQ multiplex PCR; the TCRdb copy retains only in-frame clones and omits some. Seen here are around 80,000 clones, almost 80% observed once, and the top ten hold about 6%. Sample: PBMCs. These receptors came from a female donor in good health and CMV-seronegative. CDR3s include the opening cysteine and the closing phenylalanine or tryptophan. D genes are given only for firm matches. Clone sizes are given selectively: once, few, many, or a class where the clone is expanded.

j_call d_call clone_size v_call cdr3_nt cdr3_aa
TRBJ1-2 NA NA TRBV6-1 TGTGCCAGCAGACCCGCAGGGGCTAACTATGGCTACACCTTC CASRPAGANYGYTF
TRBJ1-1 NA few TRBV5-6 TGTGCCAGCAGCCGGGTGGATCCCACTGAAGCTTTCTTT CASSRVDPTEAFF
TRBJ1-4 NA NA TRBV11-2 TGTGCCAGCAGTTCCCTTGACAGGCTTAATGAAAAACTGTTTTTT CASSSLDRLNEKLFF
TRBJ1-1 TRBD1 NA TRBV7-2 TGTGCCAGCAGCCCAGGAGGGGGCGGACTGAGGAACACTGAAGCTTTCTTT CASSPGGGGLRNTEAFF
TRBJ2-7 TRBD1 NA TRBV5-4 TGTGCCAGCAGCTTGGACAGGGGCCACGAGCAGTACTTC CASSLDRGHEQYF
TRBJ2-7 TRBD2 NA TRBV20-1 TGCAGTGCTGGGACTAGCGACGAGCAGTACTTC CSAGTSDEQYF
TRBJ2-2 NA few TRBV19 TGTGCCAGTAGTATCGAGTTGAGCTGGGAGCTGTTTTTT CASSIELSWELFF
TRBJ1-3 NA NA TRBV4-2 TGTGCCAGCAGCCAAGGGGAGGTTTTGTCTGGAAACACCATATATTTT CASSQGEVLSGNTIYF
TRBJ2-7 NA NA TRBV6-1 TGTGCCAGCAGTACAACAGGGCACGGCTCCTACGAGCAGTACTTC CASSTTGHGSYEQYF
TRBJ2-7 TRBD1 NA TRBV27 TGTGCCAGCAAATGGGGCTTCGGGACAGGCTACGAGCAGTACTTC CASKWGFGTGYEQYF
TRBJ2-7 TRBD1 NA TRBV14 TGTGCCAGCAGCCTAGAGACAGGGCCCCTCCCTACCTACGAGCAGTACTTC CASSLETGPLPTYEQYF
TRBJ2-7 TRBD1 few TRBV4-1 TGCGCCAGCAGCCAAGAGGGACAGTTCCACGAGCAGTACTTC CASSQEGQFHEQYF
TRBJ1-1 NA NA TRBV18 TGTGCCAGCTCACCTACATTGGGCGAGAACACTGAAGCTTTCTTT CASSPTLGENTEAFF
TRBJ2-1 TRBD1 NA TRBV2 TGTGCCAGCAGCGAAAGACAGGGCCTCAATGAGCAGTTCTTC CASSERQGLNEQFF
TRBJ1-2 TRBD1 NA TRBV12-5 TGTGCTAGTGGTTTCGGGACAGTCTATGGCTACACCTTC CASGFGTVYGYTF
TRBJ1-2 NA NA TRBV30 TGTGCCTGGGACTTCCTTTATGGCTACACCTTC CAWDFLYGYTF
TRBJ1-2 TRBD1 NA TRBV15 TGTGCCACCAGCAAGCTTACCGGGACAGGGGGCCCGGGCGGCTACACCTTC CATSKLTGTGGPGGYTF
TRBJ2-7 NA NA TRBV2 TGTGCCAGCAGCCAGGGGGGCTCCTACGAGCAGTACTTC CASSQGGSYEQYF
TRBJ2-1 TRBD2 NA TRBV5-4 TGTGCCAGCAGCTTGGGGGCGGGGGGTGTGAATGAGCAGTTCTTC CASSLGAGGVNEQFF
TRBJ1-2 NA NA TRBV28 TGTGCCAGCAGTTTGCGGGACAACTATGGCTACACCTTC CASSLRDNYGYTF
TRBJ2-1 NA NA TRBV28 TGTGCCAGCAGGACAGCGAGGAATGAGCAGTTCTTC CASRTARNEQFF
TRBJ1-4 NA NA TRBV2 TGTGCCAGCAGTGAACGGTCAACTAATGAAAAACTGTTTTTT CASSERSTNEKLFF
TRBJ1-4 TRBD1 NA TRBV25-1 TGTGCCAGCAGTGACCCGGGCGGCGGGACAGGGGATGAAAAACTGTTTTTT CASSDPGGGTGDEKLFF
TRBJ2-3 TRBD2 NA TRBV7-9 TGTGCCAGCAGCTTAGCAAGCGGGGGAGCACAGGATACGCAGTATTTT CASSLASGGAQDTQYF
TRBJ1-4 NA NA TRBV11-2 TGTGCCAGCAGCTTAGTGGGTCGGGATGAAAAACTGTTTTTT CASSLVGRDEKLFF
TRBJ1-2 TRBD1 NA TRBV15 TGTGCCACCAGCAGACCCCCGACAGGGAACTATGGCTACACCTTC CATSRPPTGNYGYTF
TRBJ2-1 TRBD2 NA TRBV7-2 TGTGCCAGCAGCTTAGGGGATAGCGGGGTTGATGAGCAGTTCTTC CASSLGDSGVDEQFF
TRBJ2-3 TRBD2 NA TRBV5-4 TGTGCCAGCAGCACAAGACCGGGACTATTAAAAGATACGCAGTATTTT CASSTRPGLLKDTQYF
TRBJ1-4 NA NA TRBV7-9 TGTGCCAGCAGCTTAGACAGGGAAAAACTGTTTTTT CASSLDREKLFF
TRBJ2-3 TRBD2 NA TRBV6-5 TGTGCCAGCAGTTACTCGGGTCTAGCGGGAGCAGATACGCAGTATTTT CASSYSGLAGADTQYF
TRBJ2-5 NA once TRBV11-2 TGTGCCAGCAGCTTAGAGGTTCGGGGGGAGACCCAGTACTTC CASSLEVRGETQYF
TRBJ2-5 TRBD1 NA TRBV20-1 TGCAGTGCTAGAAACCGACAGGGGGAGTACTTC CSARNRQGEYF
TRBJ2-1 NA NA TRBV19 TGTGCCAGTAGTATAGTCGGGAGAAGAGGCAATGAGCAGTTCTTC CASSIVGRRGNEQFF
TRBJ2-1 NA NA TRBV2 TGTGCCAGCAGGGTCTCAGGTGAGCAGTTCTTC CASRVSGEQFF
TRBJ2-5 NA NA TRBV6-6 TGTGCCAGCAGTTACTCCTGGGGCGGACCCCAAGAGACCCAGTACTTC CASSYSWGGPQETQYF
TRBJ2-2 NA NA TRBV20-1 TGCAGTGCTAGCCATTCCGGGGAGCTGTTTTTT CSASHSGELFF
TRBJ1-5 NA NA TRBV6-1 TGTGCCAGCAGTCTACAGGTGGGGAGCAATCAGCCCCAGCATTTT CASSLQVGSNQPQHF
TRBJ2-1 NA NA TRBV19 TGTGCCAGTAGTAAGGTGGGCGGGGCCGGGTATGAGCAGTTCTTC CASSKVGGAGYEQFF
TRBJ2-1 TRBD2 NA TRBV5-1 TGCGCCAGCAGCTTGGCCTTGACTAGCGGGGAATTCAATGAGCAGTTCTTC CASSLALTSGEFNEQFF
TRBJ2-4 NA NA TRBV4-2 TGTGCCAGCAGCCAAATGGGAGAGGGCAAAAACATTCAGTACTTC CASSQMGEGKNIQYF
TRBJ2-7 TRBD2 NA TRBV28 TGTGCCAGCAGTCTTTGGACTAGCGGCTACGAGCAGTACTTC CASSLWTSGYEQYF
TRBJ2-7 NA NA TRBV19 TGTGCCAGTAGTATAGGGGCCAGGAGGAGCTCCTACGAGCAGTACTTC CASSIGARRSSYEQYF
TRBJ2-5 TRBD2 once TRBV6-5 TGTGCCAGCAGTTACCCTGGACTAGCGGGGGAAGAGACCCAGTACTTC CASSYPGLAGEETQYF